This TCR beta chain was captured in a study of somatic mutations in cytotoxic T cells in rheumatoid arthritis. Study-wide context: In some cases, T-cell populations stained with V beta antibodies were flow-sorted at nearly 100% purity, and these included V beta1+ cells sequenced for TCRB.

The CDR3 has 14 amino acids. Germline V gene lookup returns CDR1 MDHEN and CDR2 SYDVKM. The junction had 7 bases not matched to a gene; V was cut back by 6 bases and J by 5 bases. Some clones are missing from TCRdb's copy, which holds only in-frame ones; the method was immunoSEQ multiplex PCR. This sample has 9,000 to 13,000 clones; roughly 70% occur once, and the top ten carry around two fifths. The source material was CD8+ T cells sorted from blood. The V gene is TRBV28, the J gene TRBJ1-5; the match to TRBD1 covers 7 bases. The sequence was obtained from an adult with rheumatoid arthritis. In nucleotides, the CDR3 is TGTGCCAGCAGCCACCGGGACAGCGATCAGCCCCAGCATTTT. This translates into CASSHRDSDQPQHF.